One sample yielded the 14 T cell receptor beta chains listed below, sequenced in a study of vaccination effects on CD4 cells after COVID-19. The protocol was immunoSEQ multiplex PCR, while the TCRdb copy is restricted to in-frame clones and leaves out a portion. The sample carries tens of thousands of clones, about 78% recorded once. ViraFEST expansion of antigen-specific CD4+ T cells with viral peptide pools preceded sequencing. Subsequent to approximately 11 days of culture, CD4+ T cells were isolated. Infection with SARS-CoV-2 occurred in the person between March and December 2020, and PCR confirmed it. For these receptors, no antigen is known. Specimen: CD4+ T cells from PBMCs cultured with HCoV-NL63 spike peptides, collected before COVID-19 vaccination. All receptors derive from a human donor who had a prior SARS-CoV-2 infection.

The J gene is TRBJ2-3, the V gene TRBV11-2, with a weak D call TRBD2 (7 bases). The V end was cut by 5 bases, the J end by 2 bases, with 23 bases between. This CDR3 is 18 amino acids long. Germline assignment: CDR1 SGHAT and CDR2 FQNNGV. The CDR3 DNA reads TGTGCCAGCAGCATGCGATTCGGTGGGGGGGCGATCACAGATACGCAGTATTTT. Its protein product is CASSMRFGGGAITDTQYF. Looking up the rest from reference TRBV11-2 and TRBJ2-3 gives the full variable domain: EAGVAQSPRYKIIEKRQSVAFWCNPISGHATLYWYQQILGQGPKLLIQFQNNGVVDDSQLPKDRFSAERLKGVDSTLKIQPAKLEDSAVYLCASSMRFGGGAITDTQYFGPGTRLTVL.

This rearrangement joins TRBV4-2 to TRBJ2-7; 15 nucleotides line up with TRBD2. CDR3 length: 15 amino acids. V lost 3 bases, J lost 4 bases, and 1 base stayed unmatched. Germline V gives CDR1 LGHNA, CDR2 YNFKEQ. As DNA, the CDR3 is TGTGCCAGCAGCCACGGGACTAGCGGGGGGTACGAGCAGTACTTC. Its protein product is CASSHGTSGGYEQYF.

The rearrangement joins TRBV5-8 to TRBJ1-2, with 8 positions matching TRBD1. CDR1 is SGHTS, CDR2 YDEGEE, per germline. Unmatched junction bases numbered 5, after V lost 4 bases and J lost 6 bases. The CDR3 is made up of 13 amino acids. This CDR3 reads CASSTGQANGYTF. The CDR3 DNA reads TGTGCCAGCAGCACGGGACAGGCGAATGGCTACACCTTC.

Only one count was recorded for this clone. This chain connects TRBV29-1 to TRBJ2-5; TRBD2 might be the D (5 bases). The V gene lost 3 bases and the J gene lost 0 bases, with 11 bases spanning the gap. Germline V gene data show CDR1 as SQVTM and CDR2 as ANQGSEA. The CDR3 contains 14 residues. CDR3 protein: CSVDWTHHQETQYF. CDR3 bases: TGCAGCGTTGATTGGACTCACCACCAAGAGACCCAGTACTTC.

This clone was observed a single time. The V gene is TRBV6-1, the J gene TRBJ2-7; 10 nucleotides line up with TRBD1. This CDR3 region has 17 residues. CDR1 and CDR2 (germline): MNHNS, SASEGT. The trim removed 2 bases at V and 3 bases at J, leaving 10 bases unmatched. The CDR3 here is CASSESFGTGVFYEQYF. The CDR3 DNA reads as TGTGCCAGCAGTGAATCTTTCGGGACAGGGGTCTTCTACGAGCAGTACTTC.

This clone was picked up a small number of times. This chain joins TRBV4-3 and TRBJ2-2; TRBD2 agrees at 9 bases. This CDR3 is built from 18 residues. Per the germline V gene, CDR1 is LGHNA and CDR2 is YSLEER. The V and J ends lost 4 bases and 1 base, in that order; junction bases with no gene match: 10. The DNA of the CDR3 is TGCGCCAGCAGCCCCCAGCCTCCAGCGGGGGGGAACACCGGGGAGCTGTTTTTT. It translates to CASSPQPPAGGNTGELFF.

This clone came up once. The J gene is TRBJ1-4, the V gene TRBV5-1, with 8 bases aligning to TRBD1. CDR1 and CDR2 (germline): SGHRS, YFSETQ. The trim removed 0 bases at V and 8 bases at J, leaving 6 bases unmatched. There are 15 residues in the CDR3. In DNA, the CDR3 is TGCGCCAGCAGCTTGGCCGGGACAGGTAGGGAAAAACTGTTTTTT. As protein: CASSLAGTGREKLFF.

The V and J genes are TRBV5-1 and TRBJ2-1, with D perhaps matching TRBD1 (5 bases). Germline V CDR1 and CDR2: SGHRS, YFSETQ. V was trimmed by 0 bases and J by 7 bases, leaving 17 bases between them. This CDR3 is 16 amino acids long. The CDR3 DNA follows: TGCGCCAGCAGCTTGGGAGGTCTGGGGCTCTTAAATGAGCAGTTCTTC. It translates to CASSLGGLGLLNEQFF.

This clone was detected a few times. The chain combines TRBV11-2 with TRBJ2-2; D tentatively reads TRBD1 or TRBD2 (6 bases each). Germline CDR1 reads SGHAT; CDR2 reads FQNNGV. V lost 5 bases to trimming and J lost 5 bases, with 18 bases between them. This CDR3 contains 16 residues. CDR3 sequence: CASSHPWGAGTGELFF. The CDR3 DNA is TGTGCCAGCAGCCATCCTTGGGGGGCGGGAACCGGGGAGCTGTTTTTT. The full variable domain, its missing parts supplied by reference TRBV11-2 and TRBJ2-2, is EAGVAQSPRYKIIEKRQSVAFWCNPISGHATLYWYQQILGQGPKLLIQFQNNGVVDDSQLPKDRFSAERLKGVDSTLKIQPAKLEDSAVYLCASSHPWGAGTGELFFGEGSRLTVL.

The genes are TRBV9 and TRBJ2-5; D gene unclear. Trimming took off 0 bases at V and 4 bases at J, with 7 bases between the two ends. The germline gives CDR1 SGDLS, CDR2 YYNGEE. The CDR3 extends over 13 amino acids. The CDR3 nucleotides read TGTGCCAGCAGCGTAGGTCCGGGAGAGACCCAGTACTTC. It yields the protein CASSVGPGETQYF.

The gene calls are TRBV7-9 and TRBJ2-5; D unresolved. From germline, CDR1 is SEHNR and CDR2 FQNEAQ (reference sequence). The CDR3 totals 14 residues. V dropped 2 bases and J dropped 1 base, with 8 bases sitting between them. CDR3 DNA: TGTGCCAGCAGCTTATCGGTACTCCAAGAGACCCAGTACTTC. As protein: CASSLSVLQETQYF.

V is TRBV18 and J is TRBJ1-1; TRBD1 agrees at 7 bases. From germline, CDR1 is KGHSH and CDR2 LQKENI. CDR3 size: 16 residues. Unmatched junction bases numbered 6, after V lost 1 base and J lost 1 base. This CDR3 is CASSPRTGVGNTEAFF. DNA of the CDR3: TGTGCCAGCTCACCACGAACAGGGGTCGGGAACACTGAAGCTTTCTTT.

This clone was seen a single time. The CDR3: CASSLGGTGQETQYF. DNA for the CDR3: TGCGCCAGCAGCTTGGGAGGGACAGGCCAGGAGACCCAGTACTTC. The genes are TRBV5-1 and TRBJ2-5; 8 bases are shared with TRBD1. Losses at the gene ends were 0 bases for V and 5 bases for J; bases not matched to a gene: 6. CDR1 and CDR2 (germline): SGHRS, YFSETQ. This CDR3 region has 15 residues.

The rearrangement uses TRBV6-5 and TRBJ2-5; D may correspond to TRBD1 or TRBD2 (5 bases each). V gave up 2 bases and J gave up 3 bases, with 10 bases separating them. From germline, CDR1 is MNHEY and CDR2 SVGAGI. The CDR3 extends over 14 amino acids. The CDR3 loop is CASSYQGRKETQYF. CDR3 DNA: TGTGCCAGCAGTTACCAGGGACGGAAAGAGACCCAGTACTTC.